These T cell receptor beta chains were read from a single sample in a study of blood T cell repertoires in COVID-19. Sequencing used immunoSEQ multiplex PCR; TCRdb keeps in-frame clones, though not all of them. The top ten clones hold approximately 5.9% of a sample with about 83,000 clones, roughly 89% of them seen once. Sequencing input: peripheral blood. These receptor sequences come from a man aged 55 to 70 with acute or convalescent COVID-19. Both conserved end residues are part of each CDR3. The D gene is left open where the match is weak. Rows give clone size only sometimes, using once, few, many, or a class for an expanded clone.

j_gene: TRBJ2-2; d_gene: TRBD1; abundance: .; v_gene: TRBV6-6; CDR3aa: CASRRGQKINTGELFF; CDR3nt: TGTGCCAGCAGGAGGGGACAGAAAATAAACACCGGGGAGCTGTTTTTT
j_gene: TRBJ2-3; d_gene: .; abundance: .; v_gene: TRBV12-3/TRBV12-4; CDR3aa: CASSYYLDTQYF; CDR3nt: TGTGCCAGCAGCTACTACTTGGATACGCAGTATTTT
j_gene: TRBJ1-3; d_gene: .; abundance: .; v_gene: TRBV12-3/TRBV12-4; CDR3aa: CASRTSSGNTIYF; CDR3nt: TGTGCCAGCAGAACTAGCTCTGGAAACACCATATATTTT
j_gene: TRBJ1-4; d_gene: .; abundance: .; v_gene: TRBV7-2; CDR3aa: CASSSPPGFGREKLFF; CDR3nt: TGTGCCAGCAGCTCACCCCCAGGGTTCGGTCGGGAAAAACTGTTTTTT
j_gene: TRBJ2-7; d_gene: .; abundance: .; v_gene: TRBV7-8; CDR3aa: CASSPYRDTSYEQYF; CDR3nt: TGTGCCAGCAGCCCCTACCGGGACACCTCCTACGAGCAGTACTTC
j_gene: TRBJ2-1; d_gene: TRBD1; abundance: .; v_gene: TRBV4-3; CDR3aa: CASSQDWGRGNEQFF; CDR3nt: TGCGCCAGCAGCCAAGATTGGGGCAGGGGGAATGAGCAGTTCTTC
j_gene: TRBJ2-3; d_gene: TRBD2; abundance: .; v_gene: TRBV5-6; CDR3aa: CASSFTGGGTDTQYF; CDR3nt: TGTGCCAGCAGCTTCACCGGGGGGGGCACAGATACGCAGTATTTT
j_gene: TRBJ1-3; d_gene: TRBD1; abundance: .; v_gene: TRBV12-3/TRBV12-4; CDR3aa: CASVKGARNTIYF; CDR3nt: TGTGCCAGCGTTAAGGGGGCGAGAAACACCATATATTTT
j_gene: TRBJ1-2; d_gene: .; abundance: .; v_gene: TRBV6-5; CDR3aa: CASSTAGTNYGYTF; CDR3nt: TGTGCCAGCAGTACGGCGGGGACTAACTATGGCTACACCTTC
j_gene: TRBJ1-4; d_gene: .; abundance: .; v_gene: TRBV9; CDR3aa: CASSQATGAANEKLFF; CDR3nt: TGTGCCAGCAGCCAAGCTACGGGTGCGGCTAATGAAAAACTGTTTTTT
j_gene: TRBJ2-7; d_gene: TRBD1; abundance: .; v_gene: TRBV19; CDR3aa: CASSPDRDREQYF; CDR3nt: TGTGCCAGTAGCCCGGACAGGGATCGCGAGCAGTACTTC
j_gene: TRBJ2-5; d_gene: .; abundance: few; v_gene: TRBV19; CDR3aa: CASSILAGTETQYF; CDR3nt: TGTGCCAGTAGTATACTGGCAGGCACAGAGACCCAGTACTTC
j_gene: TRBJ1-4; d_gene: .; abundance: .; v_gene: TRBV7-9; CDR3aa: CASSPGRGTSEKLFF; CDR3nt: TGTGCCAGCAGCCCCGGCCGAGGTACGAGTGAAAAACTGTTTTTT
j_gene: TRBJ1-1; d_gene: TRBD1; abundance: once; v_gene: TRBV13; CDR3aa: CASSLLGQGNTEAFF; CDR3nt: TGTGCCAGCAGCTTGCTGGGACAGGGGAACACTGAAGCTTTCTTT
j_gene: TRBJ2-3; d_gene: .; abundance: .; v_gene: TRBV29-1; CDR3aa: CSVAQGIRTDTQYF; CDR3nt: TGCAGCGTGGCTCAGGGCATACGCACAGATACGCAGTATTTT
j_gene: TRBJ2-5; d_gene: .; abundance: .; v_gene: TRBV2; CDR3aa: CASSVQVRGETQYF; CDR3nt: TGTGCCAGCAGTGTCCAGGTTCGTGGAGAGACCCAGTACTTC
j_gene: TRBJ2-3; d_gene: TRBD1; abundance: .; v_gene: TRBV2; CDR3aa: CASNTGGTDTQYF; CDR3nt: TGTGCCAGCAACACAGGGGGCACAGATACGCAGTATTTT
j_gene: TRBJ2-7; d_gene: TRBD2; abundance: .; v_gene: TRBV23-1; CDR3aa: CASSQSRVGLAPYEQYF; CDR3nt: TGCGCCAGCAGTCAATCGAGGGTGGGACTAGCTCCCTACGAGCAGTACTTC
j_gene: TRBJ2-5; d_gene: TRBD2; abundance: .; v_gene: TRBV7-2; CDR3aa: CASSVTSGGAGETQYF; CDR3nt: TGTGCCAGCAGCGTCACTAGCGGGGGGGCCGGGGAGACCCAGTACTTC
j_gene: TRBJ2-1; d_gene: TRBD1; abundance: .; v_gene: TRBV5-1; CDR3aa: CASSTGQGAFNEQFF; CDR3nt: TGCGCCAGCAGCACGGGACAGGGGGCTTTCAATGAGCAGTTCTTC
j_gene: TRBJ1-4; d_gene: .; abundance: .; v_gene: TRBV18; CDR3aa: CASSPKGSTNEKLFF; CDR3nt: TGTGCCAGCTCACCAAAGGGGTCAACTAATGAAAAACTGTTTTTT
j_gene: TRBJ2-2; d_gene: .; abundance: .; v_gene: TRBV7-9; CDR3aa: CASSSGMSTGELFF; CDR3nt: TGTGCCAGCAGCTCCGGTATGAGCACCGGGGAGCTGTTTTTT
j_gene: TRBJ1-4; d_gene: TRBD1; abundance: .; v_gene: TRBV7-2; CDR3aa: CASSSIEDRVFVNEKLFF; CDR3nt: TGTGCCAGCAGCTCGATAGAGGACAGGGTATTCGTTAATGAAAAACTGTTTTTT
j_gene: TRBJ2-3; d_gene: .; abundance: .; v_gene: TRBV10-1; CDR3aa: CASSRSRNTDTQYF; CDR3nt: TGCGCCTCTTCGAGGTCCCGAAACACAGATACGCAGTATTTT
j_gene: TRBJ2-1; d_gene: TRBD2; abundance: .; v_gene: TRBV5-1; CDR3aa: CASRPGGGADNEQFF; CDR3nt: TGCGCCAGCAGACCCGGCGGGGGGGCTGACAATGAGCAGTTCTTC
j_gene: TRBJ2-7; d_gene: .; abundance: .; v_gene: TRBV4-3; CDR3aa: CASSQGPGLSSYEQYF; CDR3nt: TGCGCCAGCAGCCAAGGCCCCGGACTGAGCTCCTACGAGCAGTACTTC
j_gene: TRBJ1-1; d_gene: TRBD1; abundance: .; v_gene: TRBV19; CDR3aa: CASSLGQGATEAFF; CDR3nt: TGTGCCAGTAGTCTCGGACAGGGGGCCACTGAAGCTTTCTTT
j_gene: TRBJ1-2; d_gene: TRBD1; abundance: .; v_gene: TRBV19; CDR3aa: CASSIDRFGQGASSGYTF; CDR3nt: TGTGCCAGTAGTATAGATCGATTTGGACAGGGGGCGTCGTCTGGCTACACCTTC
j_gene: TRBJ1-5; d_gene: .; abundance: .; v_gene: TRBV28; CDR3aa: CASNTPQGQYDNQPQHF; CDR3nt: TGTGCCAGCAATACCCCCCAGGGGCAGTACGACAATCAGCCCCAGCATTTT
j_gene: TRBJ2-3; d_gene: TRBD2; abundance: .; v_gene: TRBV6-5; CDR3aa: CASSLSGVTDTQYF; CDR3nt: TGTGCCAGCAGTCTCAGCGGGGTAACAGATACGCAGTATTTT
j_gene: TRBJ2-7; d_gene: .; abundance: .; v_gene: TRBV7-6; CDR3aa: CASSSGSSYEQYF; CDR3nt: TGTGCCAGCAGCTCGGGGAGCTCCTACGAGCAGTACTTC
j_gene: TRBJ1-6; d_gene: .; abundance: .; v_gene: TRBV2; CDR3aa: CASSVPTGRGSPLHF; CDR3nt: TGTGCCAGCAGTGTTCCGACAGGTCGTGGTTCACCCCTCCACTTT
j_gene: TRBJ2-1; d_gene: TRBD1; abundance: .; v_gene: TRBV19; CDR3aa: CASSLGQGGEQFF; CDR3nt: TGTGCCAGTAGTTTGGGACAGGGCGGTGAGCAGTTCTTC
j_gene: TRBJ2-7; d_gene: TRBD1; abundance: .; v_gene: TRBV29-1; CDR3aa: CSAGGQRSYEQYF; CDR3nt: TGCAGCGCTGGGGGACAGAGGTCCTACGAGCAGTACTTC
j_gene: TRBJ2-5; d_gene: .; abundance: .; v_gene: TRBV27; CDR3aa: CASTQSRPGHPQETQYF; CDR3nt: TGTGCCAGCACCCAATCGAGACCGGGACACCCCCAAGAGACCCAGTACTTC
j_gene: TRBJ1-6; d_gene: TRBD1; abundance: .; v_gene: TRBV5-5; CDR3aa: CASSLRDRDSPLHF; CDR3nt: TGTGCCAGCAGCCTCCGGGACAGGGATTCACCCCTCCACTTT
j_gene: TRBJ2-3; d_gene: TRBD1; abundance: .; v_gene: TRBV7-6; CDR3aa: CASSPSGTGLTDTQYF; CDR3nt: TGTGCCAGCAGCCCCTCCGGGACAGGGTTGACAGATACGCAGTATTTT
j_gene: TRBJ1-4; d_gene: .; abundance: .; v_gene: TRBV18; CDR3aa: CASSPLVQGGEKLFF; CDR3nt: TGTGCCAGCTCACCACTTGTCCAGGGAGGTGAAAAACTGTTTTTT
j_gene: TRBJ2-2; d_gene: .; abundance: .; v_gene: TRBV7-9; CDR3aa: CASSSDSNTGELFF; CDR3nt: TGTGCCAGCAGCTCAGACTCGAACACCGGGGAGCTGTTTTTT
j_gene: TRBJ2-3; d_gene: .; abundance: .; v_gene: TRBV24-1; CDR3aa: CATSGTRLGTSSTDTQYF; CDR3nt: TGTGCCACCAGTGGTACGAGGTTAGGGACATCTAGCACAGATACGCAGTATTTT
j_gene: TRBJ2-7; d_gene: .; abundance: .; v_gene: TRBV30; CDR3aa: CAWRTIGRSYEQYF; CDR3nt: TGTGCCTGGAGGACTATTGGGCGCTCCTACGAGCAGTACTTC
j_gene: TRBJ2-7; d_gene: .; abundance: .; v_gene: TRBV5-1; CDR3aa: CASSLAVGQGMDEQYF; CDR3nt: TGCGCCAGCAGCTTGGCCGTAGGGCAGGGCATGGACGAGCAGTACTTC
j_gene: TRBJ1-2; d_gene: .; abundance: .; v_gene: TRBV27; CDR3aa: CASRLGGLNYGYTF; CDR3nt: TGTGCCAGCAGATTAGGGGGACTCAACTATGGCTACACCTTC
j_gene: TRBJ1-6; d_gene: .; abundance: .; v_gene: TRBV30; CDR3aa: CAWSVDSYNSPLHF; CDR3nt: TGTGCCTGGAGTGTGGACAGTTATAATTCACCCCTCCACTTT
j_gene: TRBJ2-3; d_gene: .; abundance: .; v_gene: TRBV25-1; CDR3aa: CASSEPSTDTQYF; CDR3nt: TGTGCCAGCAGTGAGCCCAGTACAGATACGCAGTATTTT
j_gene: TRBJ2-7; d_gene: .; abundance: .; v_gene: TRBV27; CDR3aa: CASSLGGEANYEQYF; CDR3nt: TGTGCCAGCAGTTTAGGCGGCGAGGCTAACTACGAGCAGTACTTC
j_gene: TRBJ1-6; d_gene: .; abundance: .; v_gene: TRBV5-5; CDR3aa: CASSLAGARVSPLHF; CDR3nt: TGTGCCAGCAGCTTAGCAGGGGCGCGGGTATCACCCCTCCACTTT
j_gene: TRBJ2-5; d_gene: TRBD1; abundance: .; v_gene: TRBV10-1; CDR3aa: CASSESGQAKETQYF; CDR3nt: TGCGCCAGCAGTGAATCGGGACAGGCAAAAGAGACCCAGTACTTC
j_gene: TRBJ2-7; d_gene: .; abundance: .; v_gene: TRBV6-5; CDR3aa: CASSPGPGRGYEQYF; CDR3nt: TGTGCCAGCAGCCCCGGACCGGGGAGAGGCTACGAGCAGTACTTC
j_gene: TRBJ1-1; d_gene: .; abundance: .; v_gene: TRBV7-2; CDR3aa: CASSLAPGGGTEAFF; CDR3nt: TGTGCCAGCAGCTTAGCGCCGGGGGGAGGCACTGAAGCTTTCTTT
j_gene: TRBJ1-1; d_gene: .; abundance: .; v_gene: TRBV11-2; CDR3aa: CASSLVGVTEAFF; CDR3nt: TGTGCCAGCAGCTTAGTAGGGGTGACTGAAGCTTTCTTT
j_gene: TRBJ2-3; d_gene: TRBD1; abundance: .; v_gene: TRBV30; CDR3aa: CAWTDREHTDTQYF; CDR3nt: TGTGCCTGGACGGACAGGGAACACACAGATACGCAGTATTTT
j_gene: TRBJ1-4; d_gene: TRBD1; abundance: .; v_gene: TRBV15; CDR3aa: CATSTPGQKTNEKLFF; CDR3nt: TGTGCCACCAGCACACCGGGACAGAAAACTAATGAAAAACTGTTTTTT
j_gene: TRBJ1-6; d_gene: .; abundance: .; v_gene: TRBV10-3; CDR3aa: CAIRQDDSPLHF; CDR3nt: TGTGCCATCCGACAGGACGATTCACCCCTCCACTTT
j_gene: TRBJ2-3; d_gene: TRBD1; abundance: .; v_gene: TRBV15; CDR3aa: CATSRGALRDRAADTQYF; CDR3nt: TGTGCCACCAGCAGAGGGGCCCTCCGGGACAGGGCGGCAGATACGCAGTATTTT
j_gene: TRBJ2-2; d_gene: TRBD1; abundance: once; v_gene: TRBV6-5; CDR3aa: CASSRTGVTGELFF; CDR3nt: TGTGCCAGCAGTAGGACAGGGGTTACCGGGGAGCTGTTTTTT
j_gene: TRBJ1-6; d_gene: .; abundance: once; v_gene: TRBV27; CDR3aa: CASSLAQGSNSPLHF; CDR3nt: TGTGCCAGCAGTTTGGCCCAGGGCAGTAATTCACCCCTCCACTTT